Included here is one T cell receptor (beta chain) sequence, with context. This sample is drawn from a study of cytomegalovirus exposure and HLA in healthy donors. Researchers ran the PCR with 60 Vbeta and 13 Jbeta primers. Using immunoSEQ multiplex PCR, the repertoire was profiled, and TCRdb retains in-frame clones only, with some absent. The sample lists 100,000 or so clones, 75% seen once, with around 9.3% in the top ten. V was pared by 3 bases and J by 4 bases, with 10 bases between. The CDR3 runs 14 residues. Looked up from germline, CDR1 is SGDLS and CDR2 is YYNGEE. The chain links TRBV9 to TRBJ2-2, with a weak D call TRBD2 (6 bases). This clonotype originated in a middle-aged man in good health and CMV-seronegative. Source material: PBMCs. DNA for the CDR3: TGTGCCAGCAGCGGGACTATGGGCACCGGGGAGCTGTTTTTT. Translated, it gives CASSGTMGTGELFF.